The 26 T cell receptor beta chains listed next were all sequenced from one sample in a study of shared clonotypes between healthy human individuals. Only in-frame clones appear in the TCRdb table, and some are missing; sequencing was by immunoSEQ multiplex PCR. The profile shows about 2 million clones, 90% to 95% of them singletons. The sequencing input was naive CD4+ T cells sorted from blood. Subset defined: CD45RA+ positively selected. These receptor sequences come from a man younger than 35 in good health.

A word on this clone: The sample carries other DNA sequences with the same CDR3. This chain uses TRBV10-3 with TRBJ1-6; 7 nucleotides line up with TRBD1. Germline CDR1 is ENHRY and CDR2 is SYGVKD. Trimming at V came to 4 bases and at J to 6 bases, leaving 3 bases not matched to a gene. The CDR3 runs 14 residues. CDR3 protein: CAISGQGGNSPLHF. The CDR3 DNA sequence: TGTGCCATCAGTGGACAGGGCGGTAATTCACCCCTCCACTTT.

The chain is built from TRBV30 and TRBJ1-6; a possible D gene is TRBD1 (5 bases). The CDR3 length is 14 residues. V shed 2 bases and J shed 10 bases, with 15 bases lying between them. The V gene's germline CDR1 is GTSNPN and CDR2 SVGIG (reference sequence). The CDR3 sequence is CAWSRREVKSPLHF. The CDR3, as DNA: TGTGCCTGGAGTCGCAGGGAAGTAAAATCACCCCTCCACTTT.

V and J are TRBV7-9 and TRBJ1-2, with D perhaps TRBD1 (6 bases). V lost 4 bases, J lost 2 bases, and 11 bases lay in between. The CDR3 is 14 amino acids. Looked up from germline, CDR1 is SEHNR and CDR2 is FQNEAQ (reference sequence). Written as DNA, the CDR3 is TGTGCCAGCAGCTCGGTTACAGGGAACTATGGCTACACCTTC. Translated, it gives CASSSVTGNYGYTF.

The V and J genes are TRBV6-1 and TRBJ2-2; D is ambiguous. CDR1 and CDR2 from the germline V gene are MNHNS and SASEGT. With 4 bases removed from V and 1 base from J, the gap between germline ends came to 4 bases. The CDR3 runs 13 residues. Here the CDR3 reads CASSARNTGELFF. As DNA, the CDR3 is TGTGCCAGCAGTGCCCGGAACACCGGGGAGCTGTTTTTT.

With regard to this clone: Other DNA sequences in the sample encode the same CDR3. The chain links TRBV5-1 to TRBJ1-1; tentatively, D is TRBD1 (5 bases). The CDR3 contains 14 residues. V dropped 7 bases and J dropped 1 base, with 14 bases sitting between them. The germline V gene encodes CDR1 SGHRS and CDR2 YFSETQ. CDR3 sequence (DNA): TGCGCCAGCTCTCCCGGGACCCAGAACACTGAAGCTTTCTTT. Amino acid sequence: CASSPGTQNTEAFF.

V and J are TRBV5-1 and TRBJ1-6, with TRBD1 matching over 9 bases. CDR3 length equals 15 residues. Trimming cost V 4 bases and J 5 bases; bases outside gene matches: 4. Per the germline V gene, CDR1 is SGHRS and CDR2 is YFSETQ. CDR3 bases: TGCGCCAGCAGCGCTGGGACAGGGAATAATTCACCCCTCCACTTT. Amino acids: CASSAGTGNNSPLHF.

The V call is TRBV6-1, the J call TRBJ1-2, with D possibly TRBD1 on 5 matching bases. Deletions cut 6 bases from V and 6 bases from J, with 14 bases between. The CDR3 runs 13 residues. The germline V gene encodes CDR1 MNHNS and CDR2 SASEGT. In nucleotides, the CDR3 is TGTGCCAGCAGCGTGGAGGGGTTGAATGGCTACACCTTC. This translates into CASSVEGLNGYTF.

This clone was seen a single time. The CDR3 nucleotides read TGCGCCAGCAGCTTGGCGGTAGTAGATACGCAGTATTTT. Protein sequence: CASSLAVVDTQYF. J is TRBJ2-3 and V is TRBV5-1, with unresolved D. Germline-derived CDR1 and CDR2 are SGHRS and YFSETQ. The CDR3 spans 13 residues. Trimming removed 0 bases from V and 5 bases from J, with 7 bases in between.

In this sample, this clone turned up once. The V gene is TRBV11-3, the J gene TRBJ2-7, with TRBD2 as a possible D gene (5 bases). The ends were cut back, 5 bases at V and 0 bases at J, with 8 bases in the middle. CDR3 length: 13 residues. Germline V CDR1 and CDR2: SGHNT, YENEEA. CDR3 protein: CASSPGSSYEQYF. The CDR3 coding sequence is TGTGCCAGCAGCCCGGGATCCTCCTACGAGCAGTACTTC.

The chain carries TRBV10-3 and TRBJ1-5; a weak D match, TRBD1 (6 bases). Between the trimmed V and J ends, which lost 5 bases and 0 bases, there was a span of 14 bases. Germline values: CDR1 ENHRY, CDR2 SYGVKD. This CDR3 is built from 16 residues. The CDR3 DNA follows: TGTGCCATCAGTAACGGCGACAGGCGTAGCAATCAGCCCCAGCATTTT. Protein sequence: CAISNGDRRSNQPQHF.

V usage is TRBV28 and J usage is TRBJ1-6; tentatively, D is TRBD1 (6 bases). Germline V gene lookup returns CDR1 MDHEN and CDR2 SYDVKM. The CDR3 sequence is 14 residues long. V was trimmed by 6 bases and J by 10 bases, leaving 16 bases between them. The CDR3 region is CASRLQGVNSPLHF. The CDR3 DNA is TGTGCCAGCAGGTTACAGGGAGTGAACTCACCCCTCCACTTT.

Worth noting for this clone: A much larger clone lies one base from this, so it may be a read error. The CDR3 DNA is TGCAGCGTAAATATCGGTGGCACGGAGGCCCAGTACTTC. Amino acids: CSVNIGGTEAQYF. The rearrangement links TRBV29-1 to TRBJ2-5, with a tentative D call TRBD2 (5 bases). The germline V gene encodes CDR1 SQVTM and CDR2 ANQGSEA. The CDR3 spans 13 residues. V gave up 6 bases and J gave up 9 bases, with 20 bases separating them.

The chain recombines TRBV9 with TRBJ1-4; tentative D call: TRBD1 (5 bases). The CDR3 contains 15 residues. Trimming removed 4 bases from V and 8 bases from J, with 18 bases in between. Germline V gene data show CDR1 as SGDLS and CDR2 as YYNGEE. The CDR3 region has the DNA TGTGCCAGCAGCCCAACTCCTAGACAGACCGAAAAACTGTTTTTT. Its protein is CASSPTPRQTEKLFF.

This clone came up a few times. J is TRBJ2-1 and V is TRBV6-1; D is perhaps TRBD2 (5 bases). The germline V and J ends were trimmed by 4 bases and 1 base, with 14 bases remaining between them. This CDR3 contains 16 residues. Germline V CDR1 and CDR2: MNHNS, SASEGT. CDR3 coding DNA: TGTGCCAGCAGTGTGCTGGGCGGGCAATCCTACAATGAGCAGTTCTTC. Encoded protein: CASSVLGGQSYNEQFF.

CDR3 residues: CASSLARVAGGANVLTF. For the CDR3, the DNA is TGCGCCAGCAGCTTGGCCCGAGTGGCGGGCGGGGCCAACGTCCTGACTTTC. V usage is TRBV5-1 and J usage is TRBJ2-6; TRBD2 might be the D (5 bases). Germline lookup yields CDR1 SGHRS and CDR2 YFSETQ. The CDR3 length is 17 residues. Trimming took off 0 bases at V and 4 bases at J, with 14 bases between the two ends.

The CDR3 DNA is TGCGCCAGCAGCCTTTCAGGGAGACAGGGCGCAAACTCTGGGGCCAACGTCCTGACTTTC. Translating gives CASSLSGRQGANSGANVLTF. The V call is TRBV4-1, the J call TRBJ2-6; 7 bases map to TRBD1. CDR1 and CDR2 (germline): MGHRA, YSYEKL. Trimming took 4 bases from V and 0 from J; bases not matched to a gene: 15. This CDR3 region has 20 residues.

This chain joins TRBV10-1 and TRBJ2-1, with 11 positions matching TRBD2. The J segment lost 4 bases and the V segment lost 3 bases, leaving 2 bases of the junction unmatched. The CDR3 spans 15 residues. Germline loops: CDR1 WNHNN, CDR2 SYGVQD (reference sequence). In nucleotides, the CDR3 is TGCGCCAGCAGTGAACGACTAGCGGGGTACAATGAGCAGTTCTTC. Amino acid sequence: CASSERLAGYNEQFF.

The J gene is TRBJ2-7, the V gene TRBV30, with D perhaps matching TRBD2 (7 bases). The CDR3 covers 16 residues. Germline V gene lookup returns CDR1 GTSNPN and CDR2 SVGIG (reference sequence). Trimming stripped 3 bases from V and 3 bases from J, with 21 bases between. The CDR3 here is CAWSQGRVSPHYEQYF. CDR3 nucleotide sequence: TGTGCCTGGAGCCAGGGGAGGGTATCCCCCCACTACGAGCAGTACTTC.

The V call is TRBV7-2, the J call TRBJ2-5; D not resolved. Trimming took 4 bases from V and 2 from J, leaving 14 bases between them. There are 15 residues in the CDR3. Germline V gene sequence: CDR1 SGHTA, CDR2 FQGNSA. CDR3 residues: CASSSTQGYQETQYF. The CDR3 DNA follows: TGTGCCAGCAGCTCCACTCAAGGCTATCAAGAGACCCAGTACTTC.

This rearrangement joins TRBV9 to TRBJ2-7; TRBD2 aligns across 9 bases. This CDR3 has 15 amino acids. CDR1 is SGDLS and CDR2 is YYNGEE in the germline V gene. With V trimmed by 2 bases and J by 10 bases, 13 bases remained unmatched. The CDR3 protein is CASSVEGGRASGQYF. In DNA, the CDR3 is TGTGCCAGCAGCGTGGAAGGCGGGAGGGCCTCTGGACAGTACTTC. The whole variable domain, filled in from reference TRBV9 and TRBJ2-7, reads DSGVTQTPKHLITATGQRVTLRCSPRSGDLSVYWYQQSLDQGLQFLIQYYNGEERAKGNILERFSAQQFPDLHSELNLSSLELGDSALYFCASSVEGGRASGQYFGPGTRLTVT.

The V call is TRBV18, the J call TRBJ1-1, with TRBD1 identical over 8 bases. The CDR3 has 16 residues. Germline CDR1 KGHSH, CDR2 LQKENI. The V gene end was trimmed by 0 bases and the J gene end by 2 bases; junction bases not matched to a gene: 5. CDR3 sequence: CASSPPISGGNTEAFF. The DNA of the CDR3 is TGTGCCAGCTCACCACCGATTTCAGGGGGCAACACTGAAGCTTTCTTT.

The chain links TRBV19 to TRBJ1-4, with D perhaps matching TRBD1 (6 bases). Trimming took 6 bases from V and 4 from J, leaving 9 bases between them. This CDR3 comprises 13 residues. Germline CDR1 is LNHDA and CDR2 is SQIVND (reference sequence). In DNA, the CDR3 is TGTGCCAGTAGCCGACAGGTTAATGAAAAACTGTTTTTT. As protein: CASSRQVNEKLFF.

The V and J genes are TRBV30 and TRBJ2-5, with no clear D. Deletions cut 5 bases from V and 0 bases from J, with 10 bases between. This CDR3 has 13 residues. CDR1 is GTSNPN and CDR2 is SVGIG in the germline V gene (reference sequence). The CDR3 region is CAWGLGYQETQYF. CDR3 nucleotides: TGTGCCTGGGGTCTCGGCTACCAAGAGACCCAGTACTTC.

The chain couples TRBV28 to TRBJ2-7, with 7 bases aligning to TRBD2. V dropped 8 bases and J dropped 0; count of bases not matched to a gene: 4. The CDR3 covers 13 residues. Germline CDR1 reads MDHEN; CDR2 reads SYDVKM. CDR3 DNA: TGTGCCAGCCAGCGGGGCCACTCCTACGAGCAGTACTTC. Protein: CASQRGHSYEQYF.

The chain carries TRBV5-6 and TRBJ2-7; 9 bases are shared with TRBD2. The CDR3 sequence is 17 residues long. CDR1 is SGHDT, CDR2 YYEEEE, per germline. V shed 1 base, J shed 0 bases, and the junction held 8 bases outside the gene matches. CDR3 residues: CASSLSPSGVLSYEQYF. CDR3 nucleotides: TGTGCCAGCAGCTTGTCCCCTAGCGGGGTACTCTCCTACGAGCAGTACTTC.

The rearrangement links TRBV5-1 to TRBJ2-7; D may be TRBD1 (6 bases). The CDR3 is 15 residues long. Germline values: CDR1 SGHRS, CDR2 YFSETQ. V was shortened by 4 bases and J by 5 bases, with 19 bases between the two germline ends. The CDR3 loop reads CASSTSLGGFDEQYF. CDR3 nucleotide sequence: TGCGCCAGCAGCACCTCCCTAGGGGGTTTCGACGAGCAGTACTTC.